These 32 T cell receptor beta chains came from one sample sequenced in a study of OX40 agonist ivuxolimab in advanced cancers. Clones were read by immunoSEQ multiplex PCR, and TCRdb kept only the in-frame ones, dropping some. The repertoire consists of 89,000 or so clones, with less than 95% occurring once and the leading ten covering 8.4%. Here the sequenced sample was CD4+ or CD8+ T cells sorted from blood, taken in a trial of the OX40 agonist ivuxolimab. The receptors here all came from an adult with an advanced solid tumor such as melanoma, head and neck, liver or kidney cancer.

With respect to this clone: Other DNA sequences in the same sample also yield this CDR3. CDR3 sequence (DNA): TGTGCCAGCAGCTTAACCGATACGCAGTATTTT. Its translation is CASSLTDTQYF. V gene TRBV11-2 combines with J gene TRBJ2-3; D gene unclear. CDR1 and CDR2 from the germline V gene are SGHAT and FQNNGV. V gave up 2 bases and J gave up 6 bases, with 3 bases separating them. This CDR3 region has 11 residues.

The gene calls are TRBV2 and TRBJ1-1; possible D gene TRBD1, 5 bases. Trimming stripped 5 bases from V and 5 bases from J, with 21 bases between. Germline assignment: CDR1 SNHLY and CDR2 FYNNEI. The CDR3 length is 16 residues. In DNA form, the CDR3 reads TGTGCCAGCAGTCCCCCGTTTGGTCAGGGAAGGACTGAAGCTTTCTTT. Translation: CASSPPFGQGRTEAFF.

The V gene is TRBV30, the J gene TRBJ1-2, with 7 bases lining up with TRBD1. Germline-derived CDR1 and CDR2 are GTSNPN and SVGIG (reference sequence). The junction had 5 bases not matched to a gene; V was cut back by 5 bases and J by 5 bases. The CDR3 consists of 12 residues. CDR3 nucleotide sequence: TGTGCCTGGCACAGGGGCCTATATGGCTACACCTTC. This encodes CAWHRGLYGYTF.

This chain uses TRBV13 with TRBJ2-3, with TRBD2 matching over 8 bases. Germline V lookup: CDR1 PRHDT, CDR2 FYEKMQ (reference sequence). The junction had 4 bases not matched to a gene; V was cut back by 5 bases and J by 0 bases. The CDR3 covers 15 residues. The CDR3 DNA sequence: TGTGCCAGCAGCCTTAGCGGGGAGAGCACAGATACGCAGTATTTT. It codes for CASSLSGESTDTQYF.

The genes are TRBV28 and TRBJ1-3; TRBD1 is a possible D gene (5 bases). From germline, CDR1 is MDHEN and CDR2 SYDVKM. Trimming stripped 1 base from V and 0 bases from J, with 10 bases between. CDR3 length equals 16 residues. CDR3 protein: CASSLSREGSGNTIYF. The CDR3 DNA sequence: TGTGCCAGCAGTTTATCCAGGGAGGGCTCTGGAAACACCATATATTTT.

The chain combines TRBV9 with TRBJ1-5; TRBD1 matches 9 bases. CDR3 size: 14 residues. Germline V gene data show CDR1 as SGDLS and CDR2 as YYNGEE. V gave up 4 bases and J gave up 7 bases; unmatched junction bases: 6. CDR3 sequence (DNA): TGTGCCAGCAGCACAGGGGGCTGGGGACAGCCCCAGCATTTT. It specifies CASSTGGWGQPQHF.

The chain has TRBV28 and TRBJ2-7; 8 nucleotides match TRBD2. The length of the CDR3 is 14 residues. The V gene's germline CDR1 is MDHEN and CDR2 SYDVKM. V lost 5 bases to trimming and J lost 5 bases; unmatched junction nucleotides: 8. The CDR3 here is CASSTSGGANEQYF. The CDR3 DNA reads TGTGCCAGCAGTACATCCGGGGGGGCAAACGAGCAGTACTTC.

The chain carries TRBV15 and TRBJ1-3; no firm D call. This CDR3 spans 14 amino acids. V shed 0 bases and J shed 1 base, with 4 bases lying between them. The germline V gene has CDR1 LNHNV and CDR2 YYDKDF (reference sequence). Written as DNA, the CDR3 is TGTGCCACCAGCAGAGATCTGTCTGGAAACACCATATATTTT. It translates to CATSRDLSGNTIYF.

This chain uses TRBV4-3 with TRBJ1-4, with D unclear. CDR1 is LGHNA, CDR2 YSLEER, per germline. Trimming cost V 1 base and J 2 bases, with 8 bases left between them. The CDR3 is 15 residues long. The CDR3 is CASSQGRWTNEKLFF. DNA of the CDR3: TGCGCCAGCAGCCAAGGGCGTTGGACTAATGAAAAACTGTTTTTT.

There are a few counts of this clone. The chain uses TRBV7-9 and TRBJ1-5; 9 positions match TRBD1. The trim removed 4 bases at V and 5 bases at J, leaving 6 bases unmatched. The CDR3 runs 15 residues. Germline V CDR1 and CDR2: SEHNR, FQNEAQ (reference sequence). The CDR3 DNA is TGTGCCAGCAGCTCCCCCACAGGGGGCCATCAGCCCCAGCATTTT. Translated, it gives CASSSPTGGHQPQHF.

The chain's CDR3 is CASGTPTDNSPLHF. Written as DNA, the CDR3 is TGTGCCTCGGGGACACCGACCGATAATTCACCCCTCCACTTT. This chain uses TRBV6-5 with TRBJ1-6, with D possibly TRBD1 on 6 matching bases. This CDR3 is built from 14 residues. V dropped 11 bases and J dropped 5 bases, with 16 bases sitting between them. Germline CDR1 MNHEY, CDR2 SVGAGI.

V gene TRBV2 combines with J gene TRBJ2-7, with D tentatively TRBD2 (6 bases). V dropped 2 bases and J dropped 4 bases, with 15 bases sitting between them. Germline-derived CDR1 and CDR2 are SNHLY and FYNNEI. CDR3 size: 15 residues. This CDR3 is CASSEPSRTTYEQYF. The DNA for the CDR3 is TGTGCCAGCAGTGAACCTAGTCGGACTACTTACGAGCAGTACTTC.

This sequence joins TRBV5-6 and TRBJ1-5, with TRBD1 as a possible D gene (5 bases). The V end lost 2 bases, the J end lost 3 bases, and 9 bases lay between the germline ends. Germline V gene data show CDR1 as SGHDT and CDR2 as YYEEEE. The CDR3 is 14 residues long. The DNA for the CDR3 is TGTGCCAGCAGCTTAAGCAGGGTCAATCAGCCCCAGCATTTT. Translated, it gives CASSLSRVNQPQHF.

A word on this clone: One junction end does not reproduce the germline sequence, and a read error may be involved. The chain employs TRBV28 and TRBJ2-7, with D perhaps matching TRBD2 (5 bases). Germline V gene sequence: CDR1 MDHEN, CDR2 SYDVKM. This CDR3 has 15 amino acids. The CDR3 nucleotides read TGTGCCAGCAGTTCCCTATTTCGAGGGAATTACGATCAGTACTTC. Its translation: CASSSLFRGNYDQYF.

The rearrangement links TRBV9 to TRBJ1-3; D gene uncertain. CDR1 is SGDLS and CDR2 is YYNGEE in the germline V gene. The CDR3 is made up of 14 amino acids. The V end lost 4 bases, the J end lost 3 bases, and 11 bases lay between the germline ends. In DNA form, the CDR3 reads TGTGCCAGCAGCCCCCGGAACGGTGGAAACACCATATATTTT. Amino acid sequence: CASSPRNGGNTIYF.

The chain carries TRBV25-1 and TRBJ2-1; 10 nucleotides line up with TRBD2. V lost 4 bases to trimming and J lost 4 bases; unmatched junction nucleotides: 4. CDR1 and CDR2 (germline): MGHDK, SYGVNS. The CDR3 is 15 residues long. The CDR3 reads CASSGASGGYNEQFF. The CDR3 bases are TGTGCCAGCAGTGGGGCTAGCGGGGGATACAATGAGCAGTTCTTC.

The chain has TRBV5-6 and TRBJ2-1; D is uncertain. Germline V gives CDR1 SGHDT, CDR2 YYEEEE. V was pared by 0 bases and J by 7 bases, with 11 bases between. The CDR3 loop spans 14 amino acids. The CDR3 region has the DNA TGTGCCAGCAGCTTGGACGTCTCCCCGAATGAGCAGTTCTTC. It is translated as CASSLDVSPNEQFF.

This chain uses TRBV9 with TRBJ1-5, with TRBD1 identical over 7 bases. V lost 3 bases and J lost 4; bases outside the gene matches: 10. The CDR3 runs to 16 residues. Germline V gene lookup returns CDR1 SGDLS and CDR2 YYNGEE. The CDR3: CASSAGGDSRNQPQHF. DNA of the CDR3: TGTGCCAGCAGCGCCGGGGGGGACAGTAGAAATCAGCCCCAGCATTTT.

This chain joins TRBV13 and TRBJ2-7; 8 nucleotides agree with TRBD1. V trimming: 3 bases; J trimming: 0 bases; junction bases outside the gene matches: 7. Germline V CDR1 and CDR2: PRHDT, FYEKMQ (reference sequence). This CDR3 is 16 amino acids long. The CDR3, as DNA: TGTGCCAGCAGCTTGGCCGGGACAGGAGGCTCCTACGAGCAGTACGTC. This sequence encodes CASSLAGTGGSYEQYV.

The genes are TRBV28 and TRBJ2-7; no clear D gene. Trimming pared 6 bases from V and 5 bases from J, leaving 17 bases between. Germline lookup yields CDR1 MDHEN and CDR2 SYDVKM. This CDR3 comprises 14 residues. The DNA of the CDR3 is TGTGCCAGCAGCCGTCAAAGGGATTTCGACGAGCAGTACGTC. Amino acids: CASSRQRDFDEQYV.

The J gene is TRBJ1-4, the V gene TRBV4-1; no definite D call. Germline values: CDR1 MGHRA, CDR2 YSYEKL. The CDR3 runs 13 residues. V was trimmed by 0 bases and J by 8 bases, leaving 7 bases between them. The CDR3 is CASSQDFEEKLFF. Here the CDR3 DNA reads TGCGCCAGCAGCCAAGATTTTGAGGAAAAACTGTTTTTT.

The chain carries TRBV6-4 and TRBJ2-1, with 9 positions matching TRBD2. Per the germline V gene, CDR1 is MRHNA and CDR2 is SNTAGT. The CDR3 spans 15 residues. Unmatched junction bases numbered 4, after V lost 4 bases and J lost 3 bases. CDR3 sequence (DNA): TGTGCCAGCAGTGCAAGCGGGGGGTACTACAATGAGCAGTTCTTC. Its protein is CASSASGGYYNEQFF.

The chain combines TRBV6-6 with TRBJ2-1; D is unresolved. CDR1 is MNHNY, CDR2 SVGAGI, per germline (reference sequence). The V end was cut by 0 bases, the J end by 8 bases, with 8 bases between. The CDR3 loop spans 13 amino acids. For the CDR3, the DNA is TGTGCCAGCAGTTACTCGATCGGGTATGAGCAGTTCTTC. Amino acids: CASSYSIGYEQFF.

The chain recombines TRBV27 with TRBJ1-2; the D gene is possibly TRBD1 (6 bases). The CDR3 spans 14 residues. Germline lookup yields CDR1 MNHEY and CDR2 SMNVEV (reference sequence). V was cut by 1 base and J by 8 bases, with 14 bases left in between. CDR3 DNA sequence: TGTGCCAGCAGTTTATATGGGGGCCTCGGGGGCTACACCTTC. This gives the protein CASSLYGGLGGYTF.

This clone appeared a single time. The chain carries TRBV27 and TRBJ2-1; D might be TRBD2 (6 bases). Germline V lookup: CDR1 MNHEY, CDR2 SMNVEV (reference sequence). The CDR3 is made up of 16 amino acids. Deletions cut 0 bases from V and 2 bases from J, with 11 bases between. CDR3 nucleotide sequence: TGTGCCAGCAGTTTATCTGGCGGGGTCGCCTACAATGAGCAGTTCTTC. Encoded protein: CASSLSGGVAYNEQFF.

This chain connects TRBV10-3 to TRBJ2-1; 11 bases are shared with TRBD2. The V gene's germline CDR1 is ENHRY and CDR2 SYGVKD. V shed 8 bases and J 6 bases; nucleotides not matched to a gene: 6. This CDR3 spans 14 amino acids. The CDR3 loop is CAIVSTSGSNEQFF. CDR3 coding DNA: TGTGCCATCGTTAGTACTAGCGGGAGCAATGAGCAGTTCTTC.

The genes are TRBV19 and TRBJ1-1, with D unclear. Trimming cost V 2 bases and J 0 bases, with 4 bases left between them. The CDR3 covers 13 residues. Germline V gene lookup returns CDR1 LNHDA and CDR2 SQIVND (reference sequence). The CDR3 spells CASSIIVNTEAFF. The CDR3 region has the DNA TGTGCCAGTAGTATAATCGTGAACACTGAAGCTTTCTTT.

V is TRBV30 and J is TRBJ1-1; maybe TRBD1 (5 bases). This CDR3 is 14 amino acids long. Trimming pared 5 bases from V and 5 bases from J, leaving 18 bases between. Per germline, CDR1 GTSNPN and CDR2 SVGIG (reference sequence). The CDR3 DNA reads TGTGCCTGGTCGGGGGAAGATGTGGGTACTGAAGCTTTCTTT. Translation: CAWSGEDVGTEAFF.

The V call is TRBV6-6, the J call TRBJ2-7; D is unclear. V was pared by 2 bases and J by 4 bases, with 9 bases between. The germline gives CDR1 MNHNY, CDR2 SVGAGI (reference sequence). The CDR3 totals 13 residues. CDR3 nucleotides: TGTGCCAGCAGTTACGCGGCGGAGTACGAGCAGTACGTC. Protein product: CASSYAAEYEQYV.

This clone was seen a few times. This chain links TRBV6-6 with TRBJ2-1, with 10 positions matching TRBD2. This CDR3 is 14 amino acids long. V was clipped by 10 bases and J by 4 bases; unmatched bases: 7. Germline CDR1 MNHNY, CDR2 SVGAGI (reference sequence). This CDR3 reads CAIASSGSYNEQFF. Written as DNA, the CDR3 is TGTGCCATTGCCTCTAGCGGGAGTTACAATGAGCAGTTCTTC.

The chain employs TRBV19 and TRBJ1-2; TRBD1 might be the D (6 bases). The CDR3 totals 15 residues. The germline V gene has CDR1 LNHDA and CDR2 SQIVND (reference sequence). Trimming stripped 5 bases from V and 8 bases from J, with 21 bases between. CDR3 region: CASSPPTSGTRGYTF. The CDR3 region has the DNA TGTGCCAGTAGTCCACCTACGTCTGGGACAAGAGGCTACACCTTC.

J is TRBJ1-5 and V is TRBV30; a possible D gene is TRBD1 (6 bases). CDR3 length: 14 residues. The V end was cut by 1 base, the J end by 1 base, with 8 bases between. Germline CDR1 and CDR2: GTSNPN and SVGIG (reference sequence). The CDR3 DNA follows: TGTGCCTGGAGTGGGGGGCTGAGCAATCAGCCCCAGCATTTT. As protein: CAWSGGLSNQPQHF.